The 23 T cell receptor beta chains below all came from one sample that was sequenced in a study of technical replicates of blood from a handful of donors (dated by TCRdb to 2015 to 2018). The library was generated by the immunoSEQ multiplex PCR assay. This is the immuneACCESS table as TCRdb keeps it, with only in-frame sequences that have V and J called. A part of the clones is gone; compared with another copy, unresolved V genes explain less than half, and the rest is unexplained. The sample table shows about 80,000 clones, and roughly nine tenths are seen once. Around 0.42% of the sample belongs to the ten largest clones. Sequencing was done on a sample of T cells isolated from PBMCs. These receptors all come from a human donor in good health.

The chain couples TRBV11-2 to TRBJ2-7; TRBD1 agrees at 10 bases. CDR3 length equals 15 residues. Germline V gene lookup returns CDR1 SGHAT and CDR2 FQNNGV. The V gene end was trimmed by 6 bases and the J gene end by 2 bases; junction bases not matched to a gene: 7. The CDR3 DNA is TGTGCCAGCAGTTTTGGTGGGACAGGGGCCTACGAGCAGTACTTC. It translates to CASSFGGTGAYEQYF.

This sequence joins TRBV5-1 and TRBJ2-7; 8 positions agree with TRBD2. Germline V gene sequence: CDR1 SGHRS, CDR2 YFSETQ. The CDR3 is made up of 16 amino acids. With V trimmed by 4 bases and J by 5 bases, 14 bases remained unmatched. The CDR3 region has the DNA TGCGCCAGCAGCCTCGCAGGTAGCGGGATTCTCCACGAGCAGTACTTC. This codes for CASSLAGSGILHEQYF. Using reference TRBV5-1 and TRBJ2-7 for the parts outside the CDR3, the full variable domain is KAGVTQTPRYLIKTRGQQVTLSCSPISGHRSVSWYQQTPGQGLQFLFEYFSETQRNKGNFPGRFSGRQFSNSRSEMNVSTLELGDSALYLCASSLAGSGILHEQYFGPGTRLTVT.

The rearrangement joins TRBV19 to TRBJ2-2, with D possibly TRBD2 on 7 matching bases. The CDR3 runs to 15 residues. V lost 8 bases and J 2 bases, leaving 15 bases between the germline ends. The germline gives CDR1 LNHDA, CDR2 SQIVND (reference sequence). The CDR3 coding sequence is TGTGCCAGTCTGGGGGGAGGGGGAAACACCGGGGAGCTGTTTTTT. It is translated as CASLGGGGNTGELFF.

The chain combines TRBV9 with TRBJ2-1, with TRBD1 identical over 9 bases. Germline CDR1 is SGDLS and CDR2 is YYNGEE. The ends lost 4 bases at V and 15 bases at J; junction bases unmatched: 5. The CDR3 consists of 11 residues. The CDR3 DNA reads TGTGCCAGCAGCCCTGGACAGGGGTTGTTCTTC. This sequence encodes CASSPGQGLFF.

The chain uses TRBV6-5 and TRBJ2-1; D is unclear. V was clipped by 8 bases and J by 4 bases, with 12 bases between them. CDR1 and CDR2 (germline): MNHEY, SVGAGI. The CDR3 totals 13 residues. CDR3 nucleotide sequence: TGTGCCAGCCAAAGACTTTTATACAATGAGCAGTTCTTC. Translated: CASQRLLYNEQFF.

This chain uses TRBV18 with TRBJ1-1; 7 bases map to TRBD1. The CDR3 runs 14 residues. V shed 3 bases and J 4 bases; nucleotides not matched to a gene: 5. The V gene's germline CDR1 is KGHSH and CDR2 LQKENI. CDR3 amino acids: CASSPTDRITEAFF. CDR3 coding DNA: TGTGCCAGCTCACCTACGGACAGGATCACTGAAGCTTTCTTT.

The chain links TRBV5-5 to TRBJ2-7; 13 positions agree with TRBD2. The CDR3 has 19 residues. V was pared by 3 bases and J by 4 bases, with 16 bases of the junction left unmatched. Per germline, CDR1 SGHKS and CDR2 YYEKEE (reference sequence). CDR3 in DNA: TGTGCCAGCAGCTGGAAGATACGGACTAGCGGGAGCATGATGTACGAGCAGTACTTC. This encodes CASSWKIRTSGSMMYEQYF.

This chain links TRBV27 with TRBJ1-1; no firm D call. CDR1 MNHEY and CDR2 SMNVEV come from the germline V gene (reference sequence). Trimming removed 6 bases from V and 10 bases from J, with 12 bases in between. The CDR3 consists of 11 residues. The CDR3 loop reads CASRSVETAFF. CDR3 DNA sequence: TGTGCCAGCAGGAGTGTGGAGACAGCTTTCTTT.

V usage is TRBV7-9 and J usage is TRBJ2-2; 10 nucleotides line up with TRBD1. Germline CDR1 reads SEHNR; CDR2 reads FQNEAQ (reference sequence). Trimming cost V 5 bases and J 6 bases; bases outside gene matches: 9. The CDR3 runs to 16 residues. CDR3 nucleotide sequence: TGTGCCAGCAGCCCTGCACTTGGACAGGGGGCCGGGGAGCTGTTTTTT. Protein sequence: CASSPALGQGAGELFF.

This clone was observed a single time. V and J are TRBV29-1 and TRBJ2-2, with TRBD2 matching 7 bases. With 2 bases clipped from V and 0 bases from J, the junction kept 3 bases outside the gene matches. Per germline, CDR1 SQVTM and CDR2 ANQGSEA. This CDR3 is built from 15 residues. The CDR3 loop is CSVETSASNTGELFF. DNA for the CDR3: TGCAGCGTTGAAACTAGCGCCTCGAACACCGGGGAGCTGTTTTTT.

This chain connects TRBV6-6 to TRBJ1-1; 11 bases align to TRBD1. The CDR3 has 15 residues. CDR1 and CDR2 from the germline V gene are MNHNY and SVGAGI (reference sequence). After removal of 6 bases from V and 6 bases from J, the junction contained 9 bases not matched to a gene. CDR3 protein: CASSAGTGGSAEAFF. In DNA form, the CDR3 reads TGTGCCAGCAGCGCCGGGACAGGGGGTTCGGCTGAAGCTTTCTTT.

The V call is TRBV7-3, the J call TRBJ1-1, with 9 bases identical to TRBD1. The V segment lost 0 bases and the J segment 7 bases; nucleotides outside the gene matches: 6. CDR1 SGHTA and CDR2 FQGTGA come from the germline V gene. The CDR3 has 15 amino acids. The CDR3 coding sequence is TGTGCCAGCAGCTTAACGTCTGGGACAGGGAGTGAAGCTTTCTTT. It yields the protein CASSLTSGTGSEAFF.

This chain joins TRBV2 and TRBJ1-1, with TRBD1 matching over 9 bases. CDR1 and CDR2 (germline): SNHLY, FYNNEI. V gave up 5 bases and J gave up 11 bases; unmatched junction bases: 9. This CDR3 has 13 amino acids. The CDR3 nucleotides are TGTGCCAGCAGTCTCGCCGGGACAGGGCGGGCTTTCTTT. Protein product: CASSLAGTGRAFF.

The chain's CDR3 is CASSYTGLDQPQHF. CDR3 nucleotide sequence: TGTGCCAGCAGCTATACAGGGTTAGATCAGCCCCAGCATTTT. The rearrangement uses TRBV7-9 and TRBJ1-5; D perhaps matches TRBD1 (6 bases). Looked up from germline, CDR1 is SEHNR and CDR2 is FQNEAQ (reference sequence). CDR3 length equals 14 residues. V was cut by 4 bases and J by 5 bases, with 12 bases left in between.

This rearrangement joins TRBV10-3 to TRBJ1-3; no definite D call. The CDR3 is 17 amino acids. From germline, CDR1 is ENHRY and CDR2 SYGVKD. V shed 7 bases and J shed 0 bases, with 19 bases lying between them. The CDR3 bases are TGTGCCATCAACTCTTTCTCCGGGGAAAGCTCTGGAAACACCATATATTTT. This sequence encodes CAINSFSGESSGNTIYF.

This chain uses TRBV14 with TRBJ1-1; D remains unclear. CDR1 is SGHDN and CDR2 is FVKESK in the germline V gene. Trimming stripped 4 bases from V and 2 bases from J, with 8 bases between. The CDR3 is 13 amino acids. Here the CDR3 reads CASSLVLNTEAFF. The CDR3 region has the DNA TGTGCCAGCAGCCTTGTTTTAAACACTGAAGCTTTCTTT.

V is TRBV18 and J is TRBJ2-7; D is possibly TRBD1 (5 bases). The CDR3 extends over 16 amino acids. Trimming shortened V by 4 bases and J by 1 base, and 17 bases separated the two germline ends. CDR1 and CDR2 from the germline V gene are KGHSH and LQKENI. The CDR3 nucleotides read TGTGCCAGCTCACAGAGCAGGGCAACAACATCCTACGAGCAGTACTTC. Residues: CASSQSRATTSYEQYF.

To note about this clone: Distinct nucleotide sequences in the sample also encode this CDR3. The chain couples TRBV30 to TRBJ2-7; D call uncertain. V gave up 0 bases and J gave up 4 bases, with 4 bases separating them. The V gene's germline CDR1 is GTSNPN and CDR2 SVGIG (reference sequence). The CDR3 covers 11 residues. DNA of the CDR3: TGTGCCTGGAGTGTCCGTTACGAGCAGTACTTC. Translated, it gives CAWSVRYEQYF.

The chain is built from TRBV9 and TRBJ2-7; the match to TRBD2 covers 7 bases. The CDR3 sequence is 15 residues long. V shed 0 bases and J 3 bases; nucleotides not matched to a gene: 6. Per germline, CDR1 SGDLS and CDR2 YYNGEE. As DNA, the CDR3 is TGTGCCAGCAGCGTAGGGGCGGGAGAGATCTACGAGCAGTACTTC. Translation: CASSVGAGEIYEQYF.

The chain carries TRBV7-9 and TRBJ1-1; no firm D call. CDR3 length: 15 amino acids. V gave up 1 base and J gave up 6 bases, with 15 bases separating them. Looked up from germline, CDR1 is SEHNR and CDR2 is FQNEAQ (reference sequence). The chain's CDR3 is CASSLVIGSYSEAFF. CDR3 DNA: TGTGCCAGCAGCTTAGTCATAGGGAGTTACTCTGAAGCTTTCTTT. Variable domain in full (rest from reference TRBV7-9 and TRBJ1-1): DTGVSQNPRHKITKRGQNVTFRCDPISEHNRLYWYRQTLGQGPEFLTYFQNEAQLEKSRLLSDRFSAERPKGSFSTLEIQRTEQGDSAMYLCASSLVIGSYSEAFFGQGTRLTVV.

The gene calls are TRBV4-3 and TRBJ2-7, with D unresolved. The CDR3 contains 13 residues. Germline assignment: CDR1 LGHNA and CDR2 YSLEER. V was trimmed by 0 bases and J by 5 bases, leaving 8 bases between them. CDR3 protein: CASSQDQDNEQYF. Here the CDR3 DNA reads TGCGCCAGCAGCCAAGACCAGGATAACGAGCAGTACTTC.

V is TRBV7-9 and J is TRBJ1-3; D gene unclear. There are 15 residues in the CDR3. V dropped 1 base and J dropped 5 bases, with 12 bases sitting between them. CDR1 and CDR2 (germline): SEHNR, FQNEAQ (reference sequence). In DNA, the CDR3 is TGTGCCAGCAGCTTAGTTTCAGGATCACGAAACACCATATATTTT. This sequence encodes CASSLVSGSRNTIYF.

The CDR3 bases are TGTGCCAGCAGCCAAGAAAAAACGGGAGGCTACGAGCAGTACTTC. Residues: CASSQEKTGGYEQYF. The chain links TRBV4-2 to TRBJ2-7; 7 positions agree with TRBD2. The CDR3 totals 15 residues. J lost 3 bases, V lost 0 bases, and 5 bases had no gene match. Germline-derived CDR1 and CDR2 are LGHNA and YNFKEQ.